This TCR beta chain stems from a study of cytomegalovirus exposure and HLA in healthy donors. The PCR used 60 Vbeta and 13 Jbeta primers. TCRdb's table, derived via immunoSEQ multiplex PCR, lists solely in-frame clones and lacks some. The table records about 85,000 clones, about four fifths of them present only once. Notes on this clone: Its antigen is still unknown.

Points from the study as a whole: In a later analysis, TCR beta V- and J-gene trimming was associated with a missense DCLRE1C variant.

Healthy bone marrow donors made up the donor group. The germline V gene encodes CDR1 MNHEY and CDR2 SVGAGI. The V gene end was trimmed by 4 bases and the J gene end by 2 bases; junction bases not matched to a gene: 5. This CDR3 is built from 14 residues. The chain joins TRBV6-5 to TRBJ2-7; 7 nucleotides line up with TRBD1. Sequencing was done on a sample of PBMCs. The sequence derives from a man over 45 in good health and CMV-seropositive. The CDR3 DNA follows: TGTGCCAGCAGTTTCCGGGACAGACCCTACGAGCAGTACTTC. Residues: CASSFRDRPYEQYF.